Presented here are 16 T cell receptor beta chains from one specimen sequenced in a study of Tregs in tolerant kidney transplant recipients. Some clones are missing from TCRdb's copy, which holds only in-frame ones; the method was immunoSEQ multiplex PCR. Of under 85,000 clones in the sample, 70% to 90% were seen once. This material consisted of CD4+ T cells from blood, taken before the transplant. The receptors originated from a human donor who received a combined kidney and bone marrow transplant.

The J gene is TRBJ1-1, the V gene TRBV19; 8 bases agree with TRBD1. From germline, CDR1 is LNHDA and CDR2 SQIVND (reference sequence). The CDR3 covers 13 residues. J was trimmed by 5 bases and V by 4 bases; bases with no gene match: 3. CDR3 residues: CASSTTGETEAFF. For the CDR3, the DNA is TGTGCCAGTAGTACGACAGGGGAAACTGAAGCTTTCTTT.

The CDR3 region is CASSPGQPFNEQFF. For the CDR3, the DNA is TGTGCCAGTAGCCCGGGACAGCCTTTCAATGAGCAGTTCTTC. J is TRBJ2-1 and V is TRBV19, with 7 positions matching TRBD1. The CDR3 contains 14 residues. After removal of 6 bases from V and 6 bases from J, the junction contained 8 bases not matched to a gene. Per germline, CDR1 LNHDA and CDR2 SQIVND (reference sequence).

The CDR3 bases are TGTGCCTGGAGTCCCGCTAGCGACGGTGTGCAGTACTTC. This translates into CAWSPASDGVQYF. This chain links TRBV30 with TRBJ2-7; possibly TRBD2 for D (6 bases). This CDR3 contains 13 residues. Germline CDR1 is GTSNPN and CDR2 is SVGIG (reference sequence). V lost 2 bases and J 9 bases, leaving 17 bases between the germline ends.

In its sample, this clone was seen once. The chain employs TRBV7-2 and TRBJ1-5; no definite D call. V dropped 0 bases and J dropped 5 bases, with 5 bases sitting between them. Germline CDR1 and CDR2: SGHTA and FQGNSA. This CDR3 comprises 13 residues. The CDR3 is CASSLAGDQPQHF. The CDR3 DNA sequence: TGTGCCAGCAGCTTAGCGGGAGATCAGCCCCAGCATTTT.

This chain joins TRBV5-1 and TRBJ2-1; D remains ambiguous. Germline CDR1 SGHRS, CDR2 YFSETQ. The CDR3 is 14 residues long. The V end lost 0 bases, the J end lost 6 bases, and 10 bases lay between the germline ends. CDR3 in amino acids: CASSLDWASNEQFF. In DNA form, the CDR3 reads TGCGCCAGCAGCTTGGACTGGGCCTCCAATGAGCAGTTCTTC.

V usage is TRBV6-6 and J usage is TRBJ2-6; a weak D match, TRBD1 (6 bases). There are 16 residues in the CDR3. V was trimmed by 3 bases and J by 4 bases, leaving 13 bases between them. Germline values: CDR1 MNHNY, CDR2 SVGAGI (reference sequence). The CDR3 region is CASSYTQGSGANVLTF. For the CDR3, the DNA is TGTGCCAGCAGTTATACGCAGGGGTCCGGGGCCAACGTCCTGACTTTC.

The rearrangement joins TRBV13 to TRBJ1-4; 8 nucleotides align to TRBD1. The CDR3 has 14 amino acids. V shed 5 bases and J 6 bases; nucleotides not matched to a gene: 5. CDR1 and CDR2 (germline): PRHDT, FYEKMQ (reference sequence). The CDR3, as DNA: TGTGCCAGCAGCCGTGGCAGGGGGCATGAAAAACTGTTTTTT. This codes for CASSRGRGHEKLFF.

The chain has TRBV2 and TRBJ2-1; D perhaps matches TRBD1 (6 bases). CDR1 SNHLY and CDR2 FYNNEI come from the germline V gene. The CDR3 consists of 12 residues. V was clipped by 5 bases and J by 7 bases, with 9 bases between them. The CDR3 coding sequence is TGTGCCAGCAGTACTACAGGGAATGAGCAGTTCTTC. Its translation: CASSTTGNEQFF.

This clone was seen a single time. V and J are TRBV29-1 and TRBJ2-6; 7 bases are a match to TRBD1. Germline assignment: CDR1 SQVTM and CDR2 ANQGSEA. V shed 5 bases, J shed 0 bases, and the junction held 7 bases outside the gene matches. The CDR3 totals 16 residues. In DNA form, the CDR3 reads TGCAGCGTTCGGACAGGTCCGAGCTCTGGGGCCAACGTCCTGACTTTC. Residues: CSVRTGPSSGANVLTF.

The chain joins TRBV21-1 to TRBJ2-7; the tabulated D call, TRBD2, remains unverified against the DNA. TRBV21-1 represents a pseudogene. This CDR3 spans 18 amino acids. The CDR3, as DNA: TGTGCCGGACGGGCCCAGACTAGCGGGAGGTACTTTGCCTACGAGCAGTACTTC. It encodes CAGRAQTSGRYFAYEQYF.

V gene TRBV11-2 combines with J gene TRBJ2-7, with D tentatively TRBD1 (7 bases). Trimming stripped 4 bases from V and 3 bases from J, with 13 bases between. Germline values: CDR1 SGHAT, CDR2 FQNNGV. There are 14 residues in the CDR3. The CDR3 DNA follows: TGTGCCAGCAGCTCCCGGAGGGGGCACTACGAGCAGTACTTC. Translated, it gives CASSSRRGHYEQYF. Full variable domain (outside the CDR3, taken from reference TRBV11-2 and TRBJ2-7): EAGVAQSPRYKIIEKRQSVAFWCNPISGHATLYWYQQILGQGPKLLIQFQNNGVVDDSQLPKDRFSAERLKGVDSTLKIQPAKLEDSAVYLCASSSRRGHYEQYFGPGTRLTVT.

This clone has more than one count but fewer than ten. Here the CDR3 reads CSGRGGQVEQFF. The CDR3 DNA is TGCAGCGGTAGGGGGGGGCAGGTTGAGCAGTTCTTC. The chain couples TRBV29-1 to TRBJ2-1; D possibly corresponds to TRBD2 (7 bases). The CDR3 contains 12 residues. Germline CDR1 reads SQVTM; CDR2 reads ANQGSEA. V dropped 7 bases and J dropped 9 bases, with 16 bases sitting between them.

The rearrangement links TRBV5-1 to TRBJ2-2; D gene uncertain. The CDR3 length is 20 residues. Germline V gene data show CDR1 as SGHRS and CDR2 as YFSETQ. Trimming left V 0 bases short and J 4 bases short, with 25 bases between. In nucleotides, the CDR3 is TGCGCCAGCAGCTTGGCCGGCCCTACCGGTGAGGCCTTTAGCACCGGGGAGCTGTTTTTT. Its translation is CASSLAGPTGEAFSTGELFF. Full variable domain (remainder filled in from reference TRBV5-1 and TRBJ2-2): KAGVTQTPRYLIKTRGQQVTLSCSPISGHRSVSWYQQTPGQGLQFLFEYFSETQRNKGNFPGRFSGRQFSNSRSEMNVSTLELGDSALYLCASSLAGPTGEAFSTGELFFGEGSRLTVL.

This chain links TRBV6-1 with TRBJ1-1; D gene ambiguous. From germline, CDR1 is MNHNS and CDR2 SASEGT. The CDR3 is 14 amino acids. Trimming shortened V by 6 bases and J by 4 bases, and 15 bases separated the two germline ends. The CDR3 coding sequence is TGTGCCAGCAGCCTGGGGAGGTTGAGCACTGAAGCTTTCTTT. As protein: CASSLGRLSTEAFF.

The rearrangement links TRBV5-1 to TRBJ2-7; 7 bases are a match to TRBD2. CDR3 length equals 16 residues. Germline assignment: CDR1 SGHRS and CDR2 YFSETQ. Trimming removed 0 bases from V and 0 bases from J; junction bases left unmatched: 6. DNA of the CDR3: TGCGCCAGCAGCTTGGCAACGGGAGGCAACTCCTACGAGCAGTACTTC. The encoded protein is CASSLATGGNSYEQYF.

This clone appeared a single time. The rearrangement uses TRBV4-1 and TRBJ2-3; 7 nucleotides line up with TRBD2. J lost 0 bases, V lost 1 base, and 10 bases had no gene match. CDR1 and CDR2 from the germline V gene are MGHRA and YSYEKL. The CDR3 is 18 amino acids. CDR3 loop: CASSQVRAGVSSTDTQYF. DNA for the CDR3: TGCGCCAGCAGCCAAGTGAGGGCGGGAGTCTCTAGCACAGATACGCAGTATTTT.